This TCR beta chain was obtained from a study of regulatory T cells in long-lasting Graves disease. The CDR3 consists of 16 residues. Germline-derived CDR1 and CDR2 are SGHRS and YFSETQ. Time point indicated: persistent/refractory GD, antithyroid drugs over 5 years with positive TRAb. PBMC RNA served as the TCR library source. Arm-PCR with iRepertoire HTBI primers amplified the CDR3 regions for these TCR beta libraries. MiXCR, applied by TCRdb to the multiplex PCR reads, yields one record per CDR3 protein. The data hold about 430,000 distinct CDR3 sequences, with around a fifth observed a single time.

V and J are TRBV5-1 and TRBJ2-7; TRBD1 matches 9 bases. The J call may be incorrect, as the DNA end agrees better with TRBJ2-5. The material was peripheral blood mononuclear cells (PBMCs), obtained when the disease was refractory, from a patient treated with antithyroid drugs. This sequence originates from a female donor with Graves disease. The CDR3 spells CASSPQAGQGAETQYF. The DNA of the CDR3 is TGCGCCAGCAGCCCCCAGGCGGGACAGGGCGCAGAGACCCAGTACTTC.